These 18 T cell receptor beta chains came from one sample sequenced in a study of a mutant IDH1 vaccine in newly diagnosed glioma. Which antigens these TCRs recognize remains unknown. The table came from immunoSEQ multiplex PCR; TCRdb's copy has only in-frame clones and leaves some out. The table has nearly 35,000 clones, approximately 83% seen once; the top ten hold approximately 24%. Time point: week 5, during vaccination. A 20-mer mutant IDH1 peptide at 300 ug was injected subcutaneously with topical imiquimod. The input for sequencing was PBMCs, taken from a glioma patient whose treatment included an IDH1 peptide vaccine. All receptors derive from a man aged 30-40 years with glioma.

The V and J genes are TRBV30 and TRBJ2-7; possibly TRBD1 or TRBD2 for D (5 bases each). V shed 3 bases and J shed 2 bases, with 17 bases lying between them. The CDR3 is made up of 15 amino acids. CDR1 and CDR2 from the germline V gene are GTSNPN and SVGIG (reference sequence). CDR3 nucleotide sequence: TGTGCCTGGAGGTCCTCCGGGACGGAGCCCTACGAGCAGTACTTC. Translated: CAWRSSGTEPYEQYF.

The chain carries TRBV6-1 and TRBJ2-7, with 8 bases identical to TRBD2. Trimming removed 11 bases from V and 4 bases from J; junction bases left unmatched: 13. CDR1 is MNHNS, CDR2 SASEGT, per germline. This CDR3 spans 14 amino acids. The CDR3 bases are TGTGCCTCCCAGGGAGGACTAGCTGAATACGAGCAGTACTTC. It specifies CASQGGLAEYEQYF.

The count of this clone is one. V is TRBV2 and J is TRBJ2-5, with a tentative D call TRBD1 (5 bases). The CDR3 sequence is 18 residues long. Germline values: CDR1 SNHLY, CDR2 FYNNEI. V lost 3 bases and J lost 0, with 20 bases in between. The CDR3 reads CASSEASGSSLYQETQYF. As DNA, the CDR3 is TGTGCCAGCAGTGAGGCTTCAGGGTCAAGCCTGTACCAAGAGACCCAGTACTTC.

The J gene is TRBJ1-4, the V gene TRBV7-6; unclear D gene. The CDR3 sequence is 14 residues long. Per the germline V gene, CDR1 is SGHVS and CDR2 is FNYEAQ. V lost 1 base and J 8 bases, leaving 11 bases between the germline ends. This CDR3 is CASSLGTGGEKLFF. CDR3 coding DNA: TGTGCCAGCAGCTTAGGGACGGGTGGCGAAAAACTGTTTTTT.

The CDR3 sequence is CASSERVRTNTEAFF. CDR3 bases: TGTGCCAGCAGTGAGCGGGTCCGGACGAACACTGAAGCTTTCTTT. The V call is TRBV6-1, the J call TRBJ1-1; the D is unclear. Germline CDR1 is MNHNS and CDR2 is SASEGT. V lost 3 bases and J 1 base, leaving 12 bases between the germline ends. This CDR3 has 15 amino acids.

V gene TRBV19 combines with J gene TRBJ1-1; unclear D gene. This CDR3 contains 14 residues. Trimming took 2 bases from V and 5 from J, leaving 12 bases between them. Germline V CDR1 and CDR2: LNHDA, SQIVND (reference sequence). The CDR3 is CASSITTLGTEAFF. The CDR3 DNA reads TGTGCCAGTAGTATAACGACTTTAGGGACTGAAGCTTTCTTT.

The chain uses TRBV7-2 and TRBJ2-2; 10 nucleotides agree with TRBD2. The CDR3 length is 16 residues. The V gene end was trimmed by 1 base and the J gene end by 8 bases; junction bases not matched to a gene: 7. Looked up from germline, CDR1 is SGHTA and CDR2 is FQGNSA. CDR3 sequence reads: CASSLVSGGAGGELFF. CDR3 in DNA: TGTGCCAGCAGCTTAGTGAGCGGGGGGGCCGGAGGGGAGCTGTTTTTT.

The J gene is TRBJ2-7, the V gene TRBV6-6, with D uncertain. The germline CDR1 and CDR2 sequences are MNHNY and SVGAGI (reference sequence). This CDR3 is 14 amino acids long. V gave up 0 bases and J gave up 2 bases, with 8 bases separating them. This CDR3 reads CASSYSTETYEQYF. The CDR3 nucleotides are TGTGCCAGCAGTTACTCGACGGAGACCTACGAGCAGTACTTC.

This chain joins TRBV7-2 and TRBJ2-7; D gene unclear. V was trimmed by 3 bases and J by 6 bases, leaving 9 bases between them. The CDR3 runs 12 residues. Germline V gene data show CDR1 as SGHTA and CDR2 as FQGNSA. CDR3 nucleotides: TGTGCCAGCAGCTTTTCTTTGGGCGAGCAGTACTTC. Translated: CASSFSLGEQYF.

The rearrangement uses TRBV2 and TRBJ1-5, with 7 bases identical to TRBD1. The V gene's germline CDR1 is SNHLY and CDR2 FYNNEI. The CDR3 is 14 residues long. Unmatched junction bases numbered 12, after V lost 9 bases and J lost 7 bases. The CDR3 sequence is CASNTYRGNQPQHF. For the CDR3, the DNA is TGTGCCAGTAATACTTACAGGGGAAACCAGCCCCAGCATTTT.

The chain couples TRBV6-1 to TRBJ2-5; 8 bases map to TRBD1. V shed 5 bases, J shed 4 bases, and the junction held 3 bases outside the gene matches. The germline gives CDR1 MNHNS, CDR2 SASEGT. This CDR3 is built from 13 residues. CDR3: CASSRTGTETQYF. CDR3 nucleotides: TGTGCCAGCAGTAGGACAGGGACAGAGACCCAGTACTTC.

This chain joins TRBV15 and TRBJ1-3; D gene ambiguous. CDR1 is LNHNV and CDR2 is YYDKDF in the germline V gene (reference sequence). The CDR3 sequence is 16 residues long. With 0 bases removed from V and 0 bases from J, the gap between germline ends came to 9 bases. The CDR3 nucleotides are TGTGCCACCAGCAGAGAGGTAGAAGCCTCTGGAAACACCATATATTTT. Amino acid sequence: CATSREVEASGNTIYF.

The V call is TRBV25-1, the J call TRBJ2-7, with D possibly being TRBD2 (5 bases). The CDR3 is made up of 16 amino acids. Germline values: CDR1 MGHDK, CDR2 SYGVNS. The germline V and J ends were trimmed by 3 bases and 3 bases, with 18 bases remaining between them. The CDR3: CASSDGVDPRRYEQYF. The CDR3 nucleotides read TGTGCCAGCAGTGACGGGGTAGACCCACGGCGCTACGAGCAGTACTTC.

V is TRBV19 and J is TRBJ1-4; D gene ambiguous. The V end lost 3 bases, the J end lost 0 bases, and 8 bases lay between the germline ends. This CDR3 is 15 amino acids long. Germline V CDR1 and CDR2: LNHDA, SQIVND (reference sequence). The CDR3 is CASSISRSTNEKLFF. CDR3 nucleotides: TGTGCCAGTAGTATCTCGCGGTCAACTAATGAAAAACTGTTTTTT.

The J gene is TRBJ2-5, the V gene TRBV6-1; 7 bases are a match to TRBD1. With 2 bases clipped from V and 2 bases from J, the junction kept 5 bases outside the gene matches. Germline CDR1 MNHNS, CDR2 SASEGT. The CDR3 runs 15 residues. The CDR3 DNA reads TGTGCCAGCAGTGAAATTTTGGGACAGCAAGAGACCCAGTACTTC. This gives the protein CASSEILGQQETQYF.

V is TRBV6-5 and J is TRBJ1-1, with D uncertain. Germline V gives CDR1 MNHEY, CDR2 SVGAGI. The V end lost 3 bases, the J end lost 4 bases, and 3 bases lay between the germline ends. The CDR3 contains 11 residues. CDR3 sequence: CASSYGTEAFF. As DNA, the CDR3 is TGTGCCAGCAGTTATGGCACTGAAGCTTTCTTT.

J is TRBJ2-2 and V is TRBV19; 9 bases line up with TRBD1. V gave up 7 bases and J gave up 5 bases; unmatched junction bases: 2. The germline V gene encodes CDR1 LNHDA and CDR2 SQIVND (reference sequence). This CDR3 comprises 13 residues. CDR3 in amino acids: CASNRGRTGELFF. CDR3 sequence (DNA): TGTGCCAGTAACAGGGGGCGAACCGGGGAGCTGTTTTTT. Based on the CDR3 plus reference TRBV19 and TRBJ2-2, the full variable domain is DGGITQSPKYLFRKEGQNVTLSCEQNLNHDAMYWYRQDPGQGLRLIYYSQIVNDFQKGDIAEGYSVSREKKESFPLTVTSAQKNPTAFYLCASNRGRTGELFFGEGSRLTVL.

The chain uses TRBV19 and TRBJ1-5; TRBD1 matches at 7 bases. This CDR3 has 16 residues. V gave up 6 bases and J gave up 5 bases; unmatched junction bases: 13. Germline V lookup: CDR1 LNHDA, CDR2 SQIVND (reference sequence). The CDR3 DNA is TGTGCCAGTAGCACTTCTACAGGGGACGGGTATCAGCCCCAGCATTTT. This sequence encodes CASSTSTGDGYQPQHF.